Detailed here is one TCR beta chain. What it binds is unknown. Germline CDR1 is MGHRA and CDR2 is YSYEKL. V was clipped by 0 bases and J by 9 bases, with 6 bases between them. The CDR3 is 12 amino acids. This record belongs to a study of cytomegalovirus exposure and HLA in healthy donors. Study-level findings and limits: In vitro work confirmed that a few CMV-associated chains recognize CMV antigens. First-cohort TCR clusters tended to co-occur in the approximately 110 validation repertoires, a later analysis found. Reportedly, cytomegalovirus status was diagnosed with high sensitivity and specificity.

This table comes from immunoSEQ multiplex PCR, and its TCRdb copy is limited to in-frame clones, with some not included. The table shows fewer than 150,000 clones, with roughly 86% occurring only once. The sequenced sample consisted of PBMCs. This chain connects TRBV4-1 to TRBJ2-4, with D uncertain. This TCR came from a man younger than 35 in good health and CMV-seronegative. CDR3 sequence: CASSQDEVIQYF. The CDR3 DNA follows: TGCGCCAGCAGCCAAGATGAGGTCATTCAGTACTTC.